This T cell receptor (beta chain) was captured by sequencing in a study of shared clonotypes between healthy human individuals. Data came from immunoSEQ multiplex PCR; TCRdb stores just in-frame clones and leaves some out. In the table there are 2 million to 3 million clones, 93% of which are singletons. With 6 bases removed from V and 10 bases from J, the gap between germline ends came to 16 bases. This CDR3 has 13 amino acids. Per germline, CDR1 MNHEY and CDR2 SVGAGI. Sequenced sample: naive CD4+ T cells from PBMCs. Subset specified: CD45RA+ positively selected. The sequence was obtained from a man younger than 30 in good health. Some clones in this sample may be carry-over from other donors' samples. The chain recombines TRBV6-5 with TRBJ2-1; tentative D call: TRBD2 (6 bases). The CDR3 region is CASRPPGLQEQFF. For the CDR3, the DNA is TGTGCCAGCAGGCCGCCGGGACTCCAAGAGCAGTTCTTC.